The 8 T cell receptor beta chains reported below all come from one sample, sequenced in a study of breast tumors, draining lymph nodes, adjacent tissues. Using its own MiXCR run on the multiplex PCR reads, TCRdb lists one record per CDR3 protein. Among approximately 89,000 distinct CDR3 sequences, over 25% were seen once, and the ten largest hold 8.1%. Axillary draining lymph nodes of breast cancer patients supplied the node samples. The sample was axillary lymph node tissue. These receptors all stem from a female donor with breast cancer. Some clones in this sample may be carry-over from other donors' samples.

This clonotype was detected ten times or more. The chain uses TRBV6-6 and TRBJ1-4, with 7 bases identical to TRBD1. The CDR3 covers 16 residues. The germline V gene has CDR1 MNHNY and CDR2 SVGAGI (reference sequence). The V and J ends lost 6 bases and 1 base, in that order; junction bases with no gene match: 8. CDR3: CASRTGDRVTNEKLFF. The CDR3 DNA is TGTGCCAGCAGAACAGGGGATAGGGTAACTAATGAAAAACTGTTTTTT.

This clonotype was detected many times. It may be a read error: a sequence one base away is much more abundant. The chain combines TRBV11-2 with TRBJ2-7, with D hard to call. Germline V gene lookup returns CDR1 SGHAT and CDR2 FQNNGV. This CDR3 comprises 14 residues. V lost 2 bases and J 2 bases, leaving 10 bases between the germline ends. The CDR3 sequence: CASSLFSATYEQYF. In DNA form, the CDR3 reads TGTGCCAGCAGCTTATTTTCGGCGACCTACGAGCAGTACTTC.

This clonotype was counted many times. This rearrangement joins TRBV20-1 to TRBJ2-3, with D unresolved. The CDR3 covers 14 residues. Per the germline V gene, CDR1 is DFQATT and CDR2 is SNEGSKA (reference sequence). Between the trimmed V and J ends, which lost 1 base and 0 bases, there was a span of 8 bases. CDR3 sequence reads: CSARGRLSTDTQYF. DNA of the CDR3: TGCAGTGCTAGAGGGCGGCTTAGCACAGATACGCAGTATTTT.

This clonotype was detected ten times or more. CDR3 in amino acids: CAKDLGGKEQFF. The CDR3 nucleotides are TGTGCCAAAGATCTGGGGGGGAAAGAGCAGTTCTTC. This sequence joins TRBV7-9 and TRBJ2-1; 7 bases line up with TRBD2. After removal of 10 bases from V and 10 bases from J, the junction contained 10 bases not matched to a gene. Germline CDR1 is SEHNR and CDR2 is FQNEAQ (reference sequence). The CDR3 covers 12 residues.

Regarding this clonotype: Being one base from a much bigger clone, this may be a read error. This chain links TRBV5-4 with TRBJ2-4; D perhaps matches TRBD2 (6 bases). The CDR3 runs to 14 residues. The V gene's germline CDR1 is SGHNT and CDR2 YYREEE (reference sequence). The DNA of the CDR3 is TGTGCCAGCGGCTTGGTGGGGAAGGAGGGCATTCAGTACTTC. Protein product: CASGLVGKEGIQYF.

This clonotype was detected ten times or more. The CDR3 DNA is TGTGCCAGCAGTGAGCCGACAGTCCGGGAGACCCAGTACTTC. Its protein product is CASSEPTVRETQYF. The rearrangement joins TRBV25-1 to TRBJ2-5; possibly TRBD1 for D (5 bases). CDR1 and CDR2 (germline): MGHDK, SYGVNS. The ends were cut back, 3 bases at V and 5 bases at J, with 13 bases in the middle. The CDR3 is 14 amino acids.

This clonotype occurred many times. This may stem from a read error, because a much larger clone lies one nucleotide away. The J gene is TRBJ2-7, the V gene TRBV20-1; 7 nucleotides agree with TRBD2. Trimming cost V 3 bases and J 4 bases; bases outside gene matches: 21. The CDR3 sequence is 18 residues long. The germline V gene encodes CDR1 DFQATT and CDR2 SNEGSKA (reference sequence). The CDR3 reads CSARELIGTTGSRYEQYF. CDR3 DNA sequence: TGCAGTGCTAGGGAGCTAATAGGGACTACCGGGAGTCGGTACGAGCAGTACTTC.

In this sample, this clonotype turned up many times. The gene calls are TRBV29-1 and TRBJ1-2; D is unclear. This CDR3 contains 14 residues. Trimming cost V 2 bases and J 7 bases, with 17 bases left between them. Germline CDR1 is SQVTM and CDR2 is ANQGSEA. The DNA of the CDR3 is TGCAGCGTTGAACTATGGGCTAGTGTGAGTGGCTACACCTTC. Protein: CSVELWASVSGYTF.